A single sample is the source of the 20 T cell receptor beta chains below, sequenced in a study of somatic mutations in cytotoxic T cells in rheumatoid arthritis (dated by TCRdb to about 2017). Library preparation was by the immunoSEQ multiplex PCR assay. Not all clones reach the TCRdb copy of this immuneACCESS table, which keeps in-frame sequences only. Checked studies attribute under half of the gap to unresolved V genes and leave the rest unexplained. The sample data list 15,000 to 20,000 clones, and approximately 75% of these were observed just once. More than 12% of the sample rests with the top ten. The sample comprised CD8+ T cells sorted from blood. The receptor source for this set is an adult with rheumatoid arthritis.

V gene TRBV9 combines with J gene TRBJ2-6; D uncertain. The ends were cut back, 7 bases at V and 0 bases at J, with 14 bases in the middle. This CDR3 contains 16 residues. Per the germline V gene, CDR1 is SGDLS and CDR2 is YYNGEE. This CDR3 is CASDNSRSSGANVLTF. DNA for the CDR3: TGTGCCAGCGACAACAGTCGAAGCTCTGGGGCCAACGTCCTGACTTTC.

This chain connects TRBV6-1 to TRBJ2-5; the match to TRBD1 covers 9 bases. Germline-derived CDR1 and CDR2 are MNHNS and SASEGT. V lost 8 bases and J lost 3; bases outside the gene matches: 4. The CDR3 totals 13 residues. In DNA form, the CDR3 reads TGTGCCAGCGCACAGGGGGCAAAAGAGACCCAGTACTTC. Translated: CASAQGAKETQYF.

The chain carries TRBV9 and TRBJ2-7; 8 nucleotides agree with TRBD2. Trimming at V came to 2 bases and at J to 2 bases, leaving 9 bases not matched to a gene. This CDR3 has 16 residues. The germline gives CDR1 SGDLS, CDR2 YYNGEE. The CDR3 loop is CASSVMASGLAYEQYF. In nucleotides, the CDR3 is TGTGCCAGCAGCGTGATGGCTAGCGGGCTAGCCTACGAGCAGTACTTC.

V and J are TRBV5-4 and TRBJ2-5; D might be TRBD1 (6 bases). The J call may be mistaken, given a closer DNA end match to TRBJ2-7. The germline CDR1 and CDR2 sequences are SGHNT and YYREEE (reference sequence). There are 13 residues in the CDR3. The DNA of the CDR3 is TGTGCCAGCAGCTTCGGACAGACCTACGAGCAGTACTTC. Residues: CASSFGQTYEQYF.

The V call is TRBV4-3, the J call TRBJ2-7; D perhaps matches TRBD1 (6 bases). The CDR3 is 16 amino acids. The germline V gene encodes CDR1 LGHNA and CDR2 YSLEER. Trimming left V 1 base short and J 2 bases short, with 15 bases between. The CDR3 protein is CASSQVGARAPYEQYF. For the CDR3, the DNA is TGCGCCAGCAGCCAAGTGGGGGCTCGTGCCCCCTACGAGCAGTACTTC.

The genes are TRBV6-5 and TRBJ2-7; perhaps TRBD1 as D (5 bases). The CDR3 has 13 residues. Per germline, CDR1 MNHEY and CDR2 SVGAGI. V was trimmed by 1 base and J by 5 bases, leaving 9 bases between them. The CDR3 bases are TGTGCCAGCAGTTACTATGGGGCAGACGAGCAGTACTTC. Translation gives CASSYYGADEQYF.

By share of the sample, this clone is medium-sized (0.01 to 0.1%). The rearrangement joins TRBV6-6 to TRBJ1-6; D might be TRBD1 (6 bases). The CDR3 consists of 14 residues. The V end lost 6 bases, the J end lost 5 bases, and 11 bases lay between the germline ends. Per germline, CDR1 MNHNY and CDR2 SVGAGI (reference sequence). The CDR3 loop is CASSSPGDNSPLHF. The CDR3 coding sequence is TGTGCCAGCAGCTCCCCAGGGGATAATTCACCCCTCCACTTT.

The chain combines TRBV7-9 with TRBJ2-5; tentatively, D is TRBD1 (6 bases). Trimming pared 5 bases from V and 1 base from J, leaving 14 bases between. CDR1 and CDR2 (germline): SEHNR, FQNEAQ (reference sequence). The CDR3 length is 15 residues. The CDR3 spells CASSIPGQGQETQYF. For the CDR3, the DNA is TGTGCCAGCAGCATCCCGGGACAAGGCCAAGAGACCCAGTACTTC.

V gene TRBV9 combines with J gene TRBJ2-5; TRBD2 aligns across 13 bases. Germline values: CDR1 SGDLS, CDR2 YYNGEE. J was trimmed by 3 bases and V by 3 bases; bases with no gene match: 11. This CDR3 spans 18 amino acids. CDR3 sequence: CASSAHGTSGEAKETQYF. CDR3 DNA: TGTGCCAGCAGCGCACACGGGACTAGCGGGGAAGCTAAAGAGACCCAGTACTTC. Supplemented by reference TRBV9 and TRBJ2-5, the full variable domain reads DSGVTQTPKHLITATGQRVTLRCSPRSGDLSVYWYQQSLDQGLQFLIQYYNGEERAKGNILERFSAQQFPDLHSELNLSSLELGDSALYFCASSAHGTSGEAKETQYFGPGTRLLVL.

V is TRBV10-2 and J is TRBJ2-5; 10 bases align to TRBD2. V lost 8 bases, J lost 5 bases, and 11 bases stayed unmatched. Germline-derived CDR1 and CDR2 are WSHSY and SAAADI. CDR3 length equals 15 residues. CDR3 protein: CASDRSGGAGETQYF. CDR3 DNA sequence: TGCGCCAGCGATCGCAGCGGGGGGGCCGGTGAGACCCAGTACTTC.

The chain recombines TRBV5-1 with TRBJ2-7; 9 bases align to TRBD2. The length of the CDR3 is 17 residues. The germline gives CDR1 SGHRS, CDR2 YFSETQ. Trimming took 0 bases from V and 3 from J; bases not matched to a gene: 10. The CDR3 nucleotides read TGCGCCAGCAGCTTGGGGTCTAGCGGGACGCCTTTCTACGAGCAGTACTTC. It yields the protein CASSLGSSGTPFYEQYF.

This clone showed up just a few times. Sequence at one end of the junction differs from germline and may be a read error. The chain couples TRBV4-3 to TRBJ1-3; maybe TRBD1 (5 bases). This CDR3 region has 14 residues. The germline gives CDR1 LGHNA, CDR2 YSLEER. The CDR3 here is CASSPVIGDRDLDF. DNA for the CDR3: TGCGCCAGCAGCCCAGTCATAGGAGACCGGGACCTCGATTTT.

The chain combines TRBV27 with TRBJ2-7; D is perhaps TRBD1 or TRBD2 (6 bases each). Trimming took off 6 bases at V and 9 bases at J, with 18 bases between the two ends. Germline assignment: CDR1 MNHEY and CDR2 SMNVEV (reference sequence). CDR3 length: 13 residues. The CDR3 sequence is CASRTGAVEVQYF. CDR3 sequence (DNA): TGTGCCAGCAGGACGGGGGCTGTGGAGGTGCAGTACTTC.

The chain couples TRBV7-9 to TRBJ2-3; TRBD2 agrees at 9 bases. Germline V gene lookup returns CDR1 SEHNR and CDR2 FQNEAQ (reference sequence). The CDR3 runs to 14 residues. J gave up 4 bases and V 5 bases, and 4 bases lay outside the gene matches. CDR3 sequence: CASSQERGADTQYF. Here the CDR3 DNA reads TGTGCCAGCAGCCAAGAGCGGGGGGCAGATACGCAGTATTTT.

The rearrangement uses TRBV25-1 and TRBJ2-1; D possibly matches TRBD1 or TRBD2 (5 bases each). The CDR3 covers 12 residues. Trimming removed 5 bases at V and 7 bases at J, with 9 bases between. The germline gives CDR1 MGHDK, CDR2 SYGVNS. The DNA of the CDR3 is TGTGCCAGCAGTATCGAGGGGAATGAGCAGTTCTTC. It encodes CASSIEGNEQFF.

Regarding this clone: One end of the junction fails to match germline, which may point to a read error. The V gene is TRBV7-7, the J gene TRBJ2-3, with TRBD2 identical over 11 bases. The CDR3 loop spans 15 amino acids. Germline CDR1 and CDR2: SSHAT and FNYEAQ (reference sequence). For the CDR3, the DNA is TGTGCTAGCAGCTTACTGGGACTAGCGGAAGATACGCAGTATTTT. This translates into CASSLLGLAEDTQYF. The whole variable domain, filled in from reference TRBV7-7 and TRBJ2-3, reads GAGVSQSPRYKVTKRGQDVTLRCDPISSHATLYWYQQALGQGPEFLTYFNYEAQPDKSGLPSDRFSAERPEGSISTLTIQRTEQRDSAMYRCASSLLGLAEDTQYFGPGTRLTVL.

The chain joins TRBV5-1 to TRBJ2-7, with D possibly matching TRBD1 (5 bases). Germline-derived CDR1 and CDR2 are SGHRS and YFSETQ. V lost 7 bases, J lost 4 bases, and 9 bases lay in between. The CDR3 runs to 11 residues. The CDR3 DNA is TGCGCCAGCGCGTCAGGGTACGAGCAGTACTTC. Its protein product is CASASGYEQYF.

The CDR3 nucleotides are TGTGCCAGCAGCTTATTTGGTGGGAAAGACGGTTCACCCCTCCACTTT. Protein: CASSLFGGKDGSPLHF. The J gene is TRBJ1-6, the V gene TRBV5-6; D remains unclear. V was trimmed by 2 bases and J by 9 bases, leaving 18 bases between them. The CDR3 length is 16 residues. Germline values: CDR1 SGHDT, CDR2 YYEEEE. Looking up the rest from reference TRBV5-6 and TRBJ1-6 gives the full variable domain: DAGVTQSPTHLIKTRGQQVTLRCSPKSGHDTVSWYQQALGQGPQFIFQYYEEEERQRGNFPDRFSGHQFPNYSSELNVNALLLGDSALYLCASSLFGGKDGSPLHFGNGTRLTVT.

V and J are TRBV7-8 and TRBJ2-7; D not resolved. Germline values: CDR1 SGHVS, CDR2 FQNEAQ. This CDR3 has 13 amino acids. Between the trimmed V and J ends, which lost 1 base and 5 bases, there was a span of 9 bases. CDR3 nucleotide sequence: TGTGCCAGCAGCTTAGTTGGCACCCACGAGCAGTACTTC. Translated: CASSLVGTHEQYF. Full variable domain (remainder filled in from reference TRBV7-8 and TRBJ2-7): GAGVSQSPRYKVAKRGQDVALRCDPISGHVSLFWYQQALGQGPEFLTYFQNEAQLDKSGLPSDRFFAERPEGSVSTLKIQRTQQEDSAVYLCASSLVGTHEQYFGPGTRLTVT.

CDR3 residues: CASRSTGSAGNTIYF. The CDR3, as DNA: TGTGCCAGCAGGTCCACAGGCTCAGCTGGAAACACCATATATTTT. The V gene is TRBV7-9, the J gene TRBJ1-3; weak D call: TRBD1 (5 bases). CDR3 length: 15 amino acids. The ends were cut back, 6 bases at V and 2 bases at J, with 14 bases in the middle. Germline V gene data show CDR1 as SEHNR and CDR2 as FQNEAQ (reference sequence).